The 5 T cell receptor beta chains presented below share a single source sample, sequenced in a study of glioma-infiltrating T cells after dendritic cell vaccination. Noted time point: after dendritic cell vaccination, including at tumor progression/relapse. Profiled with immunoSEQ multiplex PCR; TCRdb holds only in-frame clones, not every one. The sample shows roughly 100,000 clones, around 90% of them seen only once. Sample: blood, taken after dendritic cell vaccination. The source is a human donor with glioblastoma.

In DNA, the CDR3 is TGCGCCAGCAGCGACCCTAGCGGGGCTGAAGGTGAGCAGTTCTTC. Translation gives CASSDPSGAEGEQFF. J is TRBJ2-1 and V is TRBV5-1; 9 nucleotides agree with TRBD2. The J segment lost 9 bases and the V segment lost 4 bases, leaving 11 bases of the junction unmatched. Germline V gene lookup returns CDR1 SGHRS and CDR2 YFSETQ. The length of the CDR3 is 15 residues.

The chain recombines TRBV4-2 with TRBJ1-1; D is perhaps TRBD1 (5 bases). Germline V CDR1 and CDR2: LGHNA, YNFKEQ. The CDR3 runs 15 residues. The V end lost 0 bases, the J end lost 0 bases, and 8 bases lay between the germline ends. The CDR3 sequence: CASSQEEGLNTEAFF. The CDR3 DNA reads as TGTGCCAGCAGCCAAGAGGAGGGACTGAACACTGAAGCTTTCTTT.

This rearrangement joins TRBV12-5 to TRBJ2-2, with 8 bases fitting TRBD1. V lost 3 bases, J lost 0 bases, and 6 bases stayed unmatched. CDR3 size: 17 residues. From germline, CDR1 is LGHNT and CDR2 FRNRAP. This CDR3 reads CASGFSQGAANTGELFF. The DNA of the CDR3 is TGTGCTAGTGGTTTTTCGCAGGGGGCTGCGAACACCGGGGAGCTGTTTTTT.

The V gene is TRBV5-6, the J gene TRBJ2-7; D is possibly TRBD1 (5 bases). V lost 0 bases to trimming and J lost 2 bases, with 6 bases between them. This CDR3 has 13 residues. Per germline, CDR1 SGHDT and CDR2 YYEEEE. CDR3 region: CASSLGGPYEQYF. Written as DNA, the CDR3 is TGTGCCAGCAGCTTGGGGGGCCCCTACGAGCAGTACTTC. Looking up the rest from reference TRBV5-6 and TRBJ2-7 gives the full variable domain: DAGVTQSPTHLIKTRGQQVTLRCSPKSGHDTVSWYQQALGQGPQFIFQYYEEEERQRGNFPDRFSGHQFPNYSSELNVNALLLGDSALYLCASSLGGPYEQYFGPGTRLTVT.

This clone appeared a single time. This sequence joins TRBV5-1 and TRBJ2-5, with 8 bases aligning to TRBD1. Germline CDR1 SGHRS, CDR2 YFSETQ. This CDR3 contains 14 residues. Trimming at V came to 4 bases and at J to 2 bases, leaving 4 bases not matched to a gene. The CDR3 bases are TGCGCCAGCAGCCCTGGGACAGGACAAGAGACCCAGTACTTC. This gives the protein CASSPGTGQETQYF.